This T cell receptor beta chain was identified in a study of shared clonotypes between healthy human individuals. Clones were read by immunoSEQ multiplex PCR, and TCRdb kept only the in-frame ones, dropping some. The sample includes some 2,500,000 clones, 93% of them seen just once. The V end lost 5 bases, the J end lost 3 bases, and 14 bases lay between the germline ends. In germline, CDR1 is MDHEN, CDR2 SYDVKM. The CDR3 runs to 15 residues. The TCR was taken from a man between 18 and 29 years old in good health. Some clones in this sample may be carry-over from other donors' samples. The chain has TRBV28 and TRBJ2-1; D is perhaps TRBD2 (6 bases). Sequencing input: naive CD4+ T cells from PBMCs. Documented subset: CD45RA+ positively selected. The DNA of the CDR3 is TGTGCCAGCAGTCCTCAGGGAGGCCACTACAATGAGCAGTTCTTC. Translation gives CASSPQGGHYNEQFF.